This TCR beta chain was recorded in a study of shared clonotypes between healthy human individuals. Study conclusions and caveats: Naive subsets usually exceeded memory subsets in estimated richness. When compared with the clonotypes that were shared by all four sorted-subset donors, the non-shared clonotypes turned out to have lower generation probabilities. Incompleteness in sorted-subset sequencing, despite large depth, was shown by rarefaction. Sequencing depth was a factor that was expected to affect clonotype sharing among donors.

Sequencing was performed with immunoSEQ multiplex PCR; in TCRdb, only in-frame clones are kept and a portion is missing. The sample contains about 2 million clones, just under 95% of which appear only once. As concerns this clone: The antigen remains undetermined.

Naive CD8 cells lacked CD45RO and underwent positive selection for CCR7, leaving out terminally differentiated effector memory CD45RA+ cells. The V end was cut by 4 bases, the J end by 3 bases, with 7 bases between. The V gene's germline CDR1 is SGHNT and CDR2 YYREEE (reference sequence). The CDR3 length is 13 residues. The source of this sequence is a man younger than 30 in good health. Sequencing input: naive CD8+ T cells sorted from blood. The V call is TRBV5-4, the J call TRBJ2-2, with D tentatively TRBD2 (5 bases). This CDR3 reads CASSGRDTGELFF. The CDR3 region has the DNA TGTGCCAGCAGCGGGCGGGACACCGGGGAGCTGTTTTTT. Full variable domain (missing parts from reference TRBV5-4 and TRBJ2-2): ETGVTQSPTHLIKTRGQQVTLRCSSQSGHNTVSWYQQALGQGPQFIFQYYREEENGRGNFPPRFSGLQFPNYSSELNVNALELDDSALYLCASSGRDTGELFFGEGSRLTVL.